The T cell receptor (beta chain) under discussion was sequenced for a study of blood T cell repertoires in COVID-19. Whole-study context: COVID-19 samples, acute and convalescent, were from the United States, Italy and Spain.

Germline loops: CDR1 SGHVS, CDR2 FQNEAQ. There are 16 residues in the CDR3. With V trimmed by 4 bases and J by 0 bases, 3 bases remained unmatched. Per the authors' pipeline: Amplification of reference gene primers provided the estimated nucleated cell counts. Generated by immunoSEQ multiplex PCR, the TCRdb table keeps only in-frame clones and is missing some. The V and J calls and clone size come from that table; D and trimming were worked out from the DNA. The sample holds about 76,000 clones, approximately 78% seen once. V is TRBV7-8 and J is TRBJ2-3; 11 nucleotides align to TRBD2. This receptor was identified in a human donor in a cohort sampled during active COVID-19. The sequencing sample was made of peripheral blood. For the CDR3, the DNA is TGTGCCAGCAGCTCTTGGACTAGCGGGAGCACAGATACGCAGTATTTT. Protein product: CASSSWTSGSTDTQYF. Drawing the rest from reference TRBV7-8 and TRBJ2-3, the complete variable domain is GAGVSQSPRYKVAKRGQDVALRCDPISGHVSLFWYQQALGQGPEFLTYFQNEAQLDKSGLPSDRFFAERPEGSVSTLKIQRTQQEDSAVYLCASSSWTSGSTDTQYFGPGTRLTVL.